This entry concerns a single TCR beta chain. Its antigen is currently not known. Relative to the germline gene, one junction end is altered; a read error may explain this. TRIzol reagent was used to extract blood RNA from unsorted whole blood, while the DNeasy Blood & Tissue kit provided the germline DNA. Chronic HBV infection was present in the patients, and the patients were treatment-naive at sampling. Before surgery, four milliliters of peripheral blood were drawn into K2EDTA tubes. Counted from cysteine to phenylalanine, this CDR3 has 16 amino acids. This entry keeps only the CDR3 DNA: 48 bases, framed from base 1. The record originates from a study of tumor-infiltrating lymphocytes in primary liver carcinoma (dated by TCRdb to 2017 to 2019). Context from the whole study: Between November 2015 and early 2016, about 5 patients in China with histopathologically diagnosed primary liver carcinoma had their tumors surgically resected. Of the five patients, three men and two women aged 30 to 69 years, four had hepatocellular carcinoma and one had combined HCC and intrahepatic cholangiocarcinoma. TCRbeta repertoire sequencing covered approximately 35 specimens from 5 patients: about 25 tumor regions, 5 adjacent noncancerous liver tissues and 5 peripheral blood samples. The five patients had tumors staged T1-T3 N0M0, with maximum diameters ranging from roughly 4.2 to 11 cm. Reproducibility between technical replicate repertoires was high, with correlation coefficients above 0.95 and mean shared-clone rates roughly 0.87. Each sample produced roughly 3.65 to 7.5 million productive TCRbeta reads, and read depth showed no significant difference between tissue types. TCRbeta repertoire sequencing, expression microarrays and whole-exome sequencing were combined in the study across five regions of each liver tumor, with adjacent normal tissue and blood also included.

Broad study findings and their caveats: Because the samples were bulk and unsorted, CD4+ and CD8+ T cell repertoires could not be compared. Because sequencing covered only the TCR beta chain and unpaired alpha chains were not captured, true repertoire diversity is likely underestimated. The study included only five patients, and the authors note findings should be validated in a larger study. Pairs of tumor regions showed greater repertoire overlap (mean 36%) than tumor-adjacent pairs (roughly 17%) or tumor-blood pairs (around 15%), which is consistent with antigen-driven expansion. A significantly larger repertoire fraction was made up by the top 250 clones in tumors than in blood (p = 0.039).

A constant-region primer and ProtoScript II reverse transcriptase were used to reverse-transcribe TCRbeta-specific cDNA from 500 ng total RNA. TCRbeta libraries were built with three nested multiplex PCR rounds, a slightly modified ARM-PCR procedure. The first two PCR rounds used multiplex TRBV1-TRBV30 forward primers with a Cbeta reverse primer, each for approximately 11 cycles. Sample barcodes and Illumina adapters were added in a final 25-cycle PCR using Deep VentR polymerase. Amplicons of 200-500 bp were gel-purified with a QIAquick gel extraction kit before sequencing. An Illumina HiSeq 2500 was used to sequence the TCRbeta amplicons with 250-bp paired-end reads. Concerning the study's data processing: To recover full CDR3 sequences, reads were quality-trimmed using Trimmomatic v0.33 and paired reads were then merged using FLASH v1.2.11. MiGEC v1.2.1b assigned V, D and J germline segments to the rearranged TCRbeta sequences. Clonotype statistics, along with Shannon-Wiener diversity indices, were calculated using VDJtools v1.0.0. To reduce sampling bias, subsequent analyses other than the diversity analysis used only the 250 most abundant clonotypes in each sample. Starting from the raw public reads, TCRdb applied fastp trimming at Q25, assembled clones with MiXCR and retained in-frame beta chains. Each entry is one CDR3 protein sequence, shown with its most common DNA and genes. The V and J calls were not made by the authors but by TCRdb's processing. Counted in this sample were some 200,000 distinct CDR3 sequences; roughly two thirds of them appeared once. Approximately 6.6% of the sample is in the top ten clones.

The chain joins TRBV12-3 or TRBV12-4 to TRBJ2-3, with the D gene tentatively TRBD1 or TRBD2, based on 5 matching bases in each. Sample: peripheral blood. The source of this sequence is a woman aged 55 to 70 with primary liver carcinoma and hepatitis B virus infection. Here the CDR3 is given as CVSSSRGRMRADTQYF. The DNA is TGTGTCAGCAGTTCCCGGGGCCGGATGCGGGCAGATACGCAGTATTTT.